This T cell receptor (beta chain) stems from a study of blood T cell repertoires in COVID-19 (dated by TCRdb to about 2020). Regarding the complete study: Collaborator samples came from the United States, Italy and Spain and covered acute and convalescent phases of COVID-19. The prospective study material was composed of cDNA or gDNA derived from T cells, B-cell-depleted T cells, or PBMCs. Subjects who had been exposed to COVID-19, were actively infected with it, or had recovered from it provided the deeply sampled blood TCRbeta repertoires that made up the dataset. A freely available public database, intended as a resource for researchers studying the immune response to SARS-CoV-2, is where the repertoires were released. The samples were drawn from the first 160 participants of the ongoing ImmuneRACE study and from more than 1,000 subjects provided by 6 global collaborators. Sample metadata almost always included a de-identified subject ID, COVID-19 status, age in years and sex. Where available, HLA class I and class II types were taken from metadata supplied by the sample provider and were not determined by assay-based typing. Overall study results and their limits: How much clinical and demographic metadata was included differed by source and by participant, and the metadata was provided uncurated.

V is reduced by 2 bases and J by 3 bases, leaving a spacing of 2 bases between them. CDR1 and CDR2 are read off the germline V gene as SGHTA and FQGNSA. CDR3 length: 11 amino acids, cysteine to phenylalanine. Only the CDR3 DNA stays, 33 bases, in frame from base 1. Each collaborating institution followed its own protocols to collect whole blood in K2EDTA tubes. For TCRbeta analysis, collaborators shipped samples in one of three forms: frozen whole blood, isolated PBMCs, or DNA extracted from either of those sample types. This clone came up a few times. No cognate antigen has been identified for it. There are no base qualities to consult, and no much larger clone falls within one base. TCRbeta CDR3 regions were amplified from genomic DNA by means of the immunoSEQ Assay, a bias-controlled multiplex PCR. The original methods were these. Nucleated cell counts per sample were estimated from amplification of reference gene primers within the assay. To quantify the absolute abundance of each unique TCRbeta CDR3 rearrangement, sequence reads were collapsed and filtered. For each sample, productive Simpson clonality was calculated by taking the square root of Simpson's diversity index across productive rearrangements. The table comes from immuneACCESS by way of TCRdb, which keeps in-frame sequences with V and J called. Part of the clones is missing from these tables; in studies checked, under half for an unresolved V gene and the rest for unknown reasons. That table gives V, J and clone size, and the DNA gave D and trimming. The sample has tens of thousands of clones on record, 91% of them singletons. Together, the top ten hold less than 7% of the sample.

Input material: peripheral blood. The TCR comes from a woman over 75 with acute or convalescent COVID-19. Recombination linked TRBV7-2 to TRBJ2-7; confidence is insufficient to name the D gene. The CDR3 has the sequence CASSLYYEQYF. In nucleotide form, the sequence is TGTGCCAGCAGCTTATACTACGAGCAGTACTTC.